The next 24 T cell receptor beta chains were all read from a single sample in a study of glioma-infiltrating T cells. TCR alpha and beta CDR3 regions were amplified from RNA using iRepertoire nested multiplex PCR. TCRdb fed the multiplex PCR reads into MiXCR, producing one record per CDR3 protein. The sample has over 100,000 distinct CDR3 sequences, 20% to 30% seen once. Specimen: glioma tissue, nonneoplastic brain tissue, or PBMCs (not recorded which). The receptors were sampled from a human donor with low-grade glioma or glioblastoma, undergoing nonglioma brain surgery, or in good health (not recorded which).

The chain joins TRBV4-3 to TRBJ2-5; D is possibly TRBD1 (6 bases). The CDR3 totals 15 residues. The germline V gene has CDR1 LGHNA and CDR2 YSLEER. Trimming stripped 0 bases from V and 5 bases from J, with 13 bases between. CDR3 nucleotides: TGCGCCAGCAGCCAAGATCAAACAGGGCGCGAGACCCAGTACTTC. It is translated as CASSQDQTGRETQYF.

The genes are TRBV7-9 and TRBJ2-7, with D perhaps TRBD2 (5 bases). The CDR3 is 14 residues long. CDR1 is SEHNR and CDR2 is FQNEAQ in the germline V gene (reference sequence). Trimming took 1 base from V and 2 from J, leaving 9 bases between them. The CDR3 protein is CASSLESSAYEQYF. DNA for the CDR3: TGTGCCAGCAGCTTAGAGAGTAGCGCCTACGAGCAGTACTTC.

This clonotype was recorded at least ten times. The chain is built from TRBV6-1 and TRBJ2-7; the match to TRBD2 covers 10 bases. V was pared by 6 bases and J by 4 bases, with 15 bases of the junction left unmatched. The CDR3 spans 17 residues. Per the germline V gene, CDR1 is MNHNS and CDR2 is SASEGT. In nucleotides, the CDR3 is TGTGCCAGCAGAACGGGGGGCCCGCTAGCGGGAGATTACGAGCAGTACTTC. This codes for CASRTGGPLAGDYEQYF.

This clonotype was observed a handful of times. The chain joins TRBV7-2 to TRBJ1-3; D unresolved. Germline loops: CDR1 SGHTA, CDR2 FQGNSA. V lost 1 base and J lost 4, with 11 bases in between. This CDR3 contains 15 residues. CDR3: CASSLVAGNGNTIYF. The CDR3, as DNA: TGTGCCAGCAGCTTAGTGGCCGGCAACGGAAACACCATATATTTT. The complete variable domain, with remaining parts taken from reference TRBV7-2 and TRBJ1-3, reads GAGVSQSPSNKVTEKGKDVELRCDPISGHTALYWYRQSLGQGLEFLIYFQGNSAPDKSGLPSDRFSAERTGGSVSTLTIQRTQQEDSAVYLCASSLVAGNGNTIYFGEGSWLTVV.

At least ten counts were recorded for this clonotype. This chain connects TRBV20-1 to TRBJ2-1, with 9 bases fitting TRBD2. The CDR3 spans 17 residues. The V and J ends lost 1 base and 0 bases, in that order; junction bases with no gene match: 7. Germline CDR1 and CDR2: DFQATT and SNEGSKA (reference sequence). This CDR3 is CSARVFSGRGSYNEQFF. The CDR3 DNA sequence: TGCAGTGCTAGAGTTTTTAGCGGGAGAGGCTCCTACAATGAGCAGTTCTTC.

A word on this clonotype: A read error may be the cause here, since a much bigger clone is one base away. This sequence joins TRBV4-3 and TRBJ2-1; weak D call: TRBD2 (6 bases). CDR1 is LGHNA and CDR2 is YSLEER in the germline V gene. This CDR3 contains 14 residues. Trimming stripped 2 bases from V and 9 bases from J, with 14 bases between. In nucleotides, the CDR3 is TGCGCCAGCAGCCAAACCGGACTAACGATTGAGCAGTTCTTC. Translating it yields CASSQTGLTIEQFF.

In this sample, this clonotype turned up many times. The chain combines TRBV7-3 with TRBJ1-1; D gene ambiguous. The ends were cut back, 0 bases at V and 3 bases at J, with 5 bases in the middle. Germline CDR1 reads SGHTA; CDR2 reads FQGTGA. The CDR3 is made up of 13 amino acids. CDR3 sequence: CASSLTRYTEAFF. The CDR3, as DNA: TGTGCCAGCAGCTTAACACGGTACACTGAAGCTTTCTTT.

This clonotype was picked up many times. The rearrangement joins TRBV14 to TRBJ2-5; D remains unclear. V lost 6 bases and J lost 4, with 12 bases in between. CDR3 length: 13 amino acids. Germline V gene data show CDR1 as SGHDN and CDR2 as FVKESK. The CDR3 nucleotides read TGTGCCAGCAGTCGGTTCCTCGGAGAGACCCAGTACTTC. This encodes CASSRFLGETQYF.

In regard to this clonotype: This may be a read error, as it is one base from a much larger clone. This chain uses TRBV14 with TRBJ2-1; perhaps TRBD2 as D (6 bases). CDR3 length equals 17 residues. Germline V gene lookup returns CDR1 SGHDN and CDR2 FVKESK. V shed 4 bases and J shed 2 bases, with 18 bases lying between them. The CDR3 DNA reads TGTGCCAGCAGCCTATACATCTCTGGCGGGGCCTACAATGAGCAGTTCTTC. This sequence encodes CASSLYISGGAYNEQFF.

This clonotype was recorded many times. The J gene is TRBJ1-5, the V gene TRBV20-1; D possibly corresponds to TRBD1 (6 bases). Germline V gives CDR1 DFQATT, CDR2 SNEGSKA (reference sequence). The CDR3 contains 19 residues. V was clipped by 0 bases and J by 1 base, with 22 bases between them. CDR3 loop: CSARDLPGEGKKSNQPQHF. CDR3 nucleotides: TGCAGTGCTAGAGACCTACCAGGGGAGGGGAAAAAAAGCAATCAGCCCCAGCATTTT.

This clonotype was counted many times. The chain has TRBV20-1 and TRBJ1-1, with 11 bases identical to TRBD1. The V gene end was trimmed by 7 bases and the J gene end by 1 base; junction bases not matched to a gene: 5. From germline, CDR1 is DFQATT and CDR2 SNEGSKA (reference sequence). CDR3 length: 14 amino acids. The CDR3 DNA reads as TGCAGTGGAGGACAGGGGGCCTCGAACACTGAAGCTTTCTTT. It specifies CSGGQGASNTEAFF.

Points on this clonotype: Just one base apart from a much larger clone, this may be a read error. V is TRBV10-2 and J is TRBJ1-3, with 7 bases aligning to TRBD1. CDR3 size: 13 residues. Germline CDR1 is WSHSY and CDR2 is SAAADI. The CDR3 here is CVSTWDSGNTIYF. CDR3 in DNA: TGCGTCAGCACCTGGGACAGTGGAAACACCATATATTTT.

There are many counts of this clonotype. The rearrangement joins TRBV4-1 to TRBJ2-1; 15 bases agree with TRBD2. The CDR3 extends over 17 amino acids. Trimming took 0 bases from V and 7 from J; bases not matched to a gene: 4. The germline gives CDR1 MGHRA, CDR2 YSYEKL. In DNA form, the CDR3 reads TGCGCCAGCAGCCAAGATCTCGGGACTAGCGGGAGGAATGAGCAGTTCTTC. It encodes CASSQDLGTSGRNEQFF.

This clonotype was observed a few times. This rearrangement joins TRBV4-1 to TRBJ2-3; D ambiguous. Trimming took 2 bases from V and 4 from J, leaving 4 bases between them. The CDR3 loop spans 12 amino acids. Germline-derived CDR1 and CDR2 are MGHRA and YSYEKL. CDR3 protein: CASSQPADTQYF. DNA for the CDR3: TGCGCCAGCAGCCAACCGGCAGATACGCAGTATTTT.

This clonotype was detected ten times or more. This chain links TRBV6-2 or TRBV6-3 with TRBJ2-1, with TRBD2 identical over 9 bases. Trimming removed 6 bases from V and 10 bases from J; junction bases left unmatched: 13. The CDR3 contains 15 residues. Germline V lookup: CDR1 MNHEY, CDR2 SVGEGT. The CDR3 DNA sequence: TGTGCCAGCAGCTCCATAGGACTAGCGTCCCTAGAGCAGTTCTTC. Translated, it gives CASSSIGLASLEQFF.

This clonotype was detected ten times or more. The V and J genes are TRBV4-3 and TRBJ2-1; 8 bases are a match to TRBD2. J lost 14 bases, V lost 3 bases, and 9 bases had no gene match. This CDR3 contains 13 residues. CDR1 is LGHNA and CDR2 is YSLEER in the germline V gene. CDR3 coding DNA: TGCGCCAGCAGCCAGGGACTAGAATCGGTGAAGTTCTTC. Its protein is CASSQGLESVKFF.

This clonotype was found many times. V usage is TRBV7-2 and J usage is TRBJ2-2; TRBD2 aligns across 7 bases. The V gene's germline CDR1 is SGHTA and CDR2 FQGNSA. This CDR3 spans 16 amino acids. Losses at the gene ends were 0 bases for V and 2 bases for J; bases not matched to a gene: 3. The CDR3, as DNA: TGTGCCAGCAGCTTAGCTCCTAGCGGTAACACCGGGGAGCTGTTTTTT. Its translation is CASSLAPSGNTGELFF.

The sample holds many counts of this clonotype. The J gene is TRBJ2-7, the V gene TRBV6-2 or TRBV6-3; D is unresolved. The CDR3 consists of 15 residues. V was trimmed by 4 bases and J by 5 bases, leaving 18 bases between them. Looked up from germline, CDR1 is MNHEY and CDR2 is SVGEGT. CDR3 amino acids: CASSSWANPIDEQYF. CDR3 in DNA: TGTGCCAGCAGTTCCTGGGCAAACCCGATAGACGAGCAGTACTTC.

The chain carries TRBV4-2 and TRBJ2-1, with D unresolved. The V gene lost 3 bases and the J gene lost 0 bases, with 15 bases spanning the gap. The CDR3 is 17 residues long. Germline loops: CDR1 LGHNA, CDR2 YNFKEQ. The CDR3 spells CASSHVGAPSSYNEQFF. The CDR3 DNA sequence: TGTGCCAGCAGCCATGTAGGAGCTCCCAGCTCCTACAATGAGCAGTTCTTC.

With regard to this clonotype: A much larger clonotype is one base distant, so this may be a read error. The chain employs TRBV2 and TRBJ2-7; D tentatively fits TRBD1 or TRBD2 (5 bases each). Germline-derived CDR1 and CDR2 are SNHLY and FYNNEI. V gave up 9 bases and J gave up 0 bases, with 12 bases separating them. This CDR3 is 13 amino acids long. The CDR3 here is CARNGASSYEQYF. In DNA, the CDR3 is TGTGCCAGAAACGGGGCAAGCTCCTACGAGCAGTACTTC.

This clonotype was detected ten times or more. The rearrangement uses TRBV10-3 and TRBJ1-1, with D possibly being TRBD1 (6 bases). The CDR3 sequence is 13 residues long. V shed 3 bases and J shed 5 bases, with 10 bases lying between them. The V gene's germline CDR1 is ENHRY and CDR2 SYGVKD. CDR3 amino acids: CAISDRGGTEAFF. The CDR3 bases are TGTGCCATCAGTGACAGGGGAGGGACTGAAGCTTTCTTT.

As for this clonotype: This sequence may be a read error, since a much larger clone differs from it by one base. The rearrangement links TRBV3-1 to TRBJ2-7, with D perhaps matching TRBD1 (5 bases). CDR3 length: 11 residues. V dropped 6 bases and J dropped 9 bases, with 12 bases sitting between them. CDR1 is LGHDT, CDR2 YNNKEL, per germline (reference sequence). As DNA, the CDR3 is TGTGCCAGCAGGGTAGGACACGGGCAGTACTTC. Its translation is CASRVGHGQYF.

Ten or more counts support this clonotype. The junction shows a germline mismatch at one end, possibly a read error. The CDR3 loop reads CASSPQGLLIF. CDR3 in DNA: TGTGCCAGCTCACCACAGGGGTTATTAATCTTT. The chain uses TRBV18 and TRBJ1-1, with D tentatively TRBD1 (5 bases). Per germline, CDR1 KGHSH and CDR2 LQKENI. This CDR3 region has 11 residues.

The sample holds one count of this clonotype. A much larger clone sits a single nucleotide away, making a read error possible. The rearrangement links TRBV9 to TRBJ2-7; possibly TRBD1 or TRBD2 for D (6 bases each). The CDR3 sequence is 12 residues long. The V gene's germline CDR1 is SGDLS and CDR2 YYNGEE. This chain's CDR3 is CASSPGGAEHYF. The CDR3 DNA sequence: TGTGCCAGCAGCCCCGGGGGCGCCGAGCACTACTTC.